Given below is one T cell receptor (beta chain) in context. This clonotype was counted a single time. What this receptor recognizes is not known. There are no base qualities to consult, and no much larger clone falls within one base. One read offers little support. This sample was included in a study of identical twins (dated by TCRdb to about 2016). For the study in its entirety: To test whether fetal clonotypes persist, this study deep-sequenced TCR alpha and beta repertoires from monozygotic twins, from unrelated adults of various ages, and from cord blood. Replicate twin experiments were performed at different times using different library preparation protocols to rule out contamination. The paper as a whole reports these results and caveats: A weaker excess of twin sharing was found in beta out-of-frame sequences because the signal-to-noise ratio was lowered by fewer shared sequences. Because the same donors could not be followed over many years, the conclusions depended on cross-sectional statistical analysis. Invariant T cells such as MAIT and iNKT could partly confound zero-insertion analyses, though diverse VJ usage argued against this for most clonotypes. Fewer insertions were carried by abundant cord blood beta clonotypes, a similar but weaker trend appeared in young adult naive repertoires, and no such trend appeared in memory repertoires. In monozygotic twins, out-of-frame TCR alpha sharing was systematically underestimated by recombination models, although the models agreed with sharing between unrelated individuals. Compared with coincidental sharing between unrelated individuals, an excess of low generation-probability sequences was observed among out-of-frame TCR alpha sequences shared between twins.

Every donor was a healthy Caucasian. The twin cohort consisted of three pairs of female monozygotic twins, all aged roughly 18 to 30 years. Peripheral blood mononuclear cells were the source from which RNA for the TCR libraries was isolated. V loses 0 bases, J loses 5 bases, and the germline ends lie 17 bases apart. Taken from cysteine to phenylalanine, the CDR3 has 17 residues. Only CDR3 DNA is held: 51 bases, read in frame from base 1. The germline V gene sets CDR1 to SGHRS and CDR2 to YFSETQ. The receptor library was made with 5' RACE. Sequencing took place on an Illumina HiSeq 2000. A universal primer binding site was added through template switching, and the final cDNA carried a unique molecular identifier so that TCR cDNA molecules could be counted accurately. First-strand cDNA for TCR alpha and beta chains was synthesized from specific primers in the conserved constant-segment region. To control for contamination, every cDNA library was double barcoded, receiving both a SMART-Mk sample barcode and Illumina barcodes. TruSeq adapter sequences, together with Illumina sample barcodes, were added in two successive PCR steps. The TCR alpha and beta cDNA libraries were sequenced on the Illumina HiSeq platform using custom primers. Processing in the source paper ran as follows. MiGEC processed the raw reads to extract unique molecular identifiers, while MiXCR was used to determine the CDR3 positions. Recombination models were inferred per individual with the repgenHMM and IGoR tools using an EM algorithm. Shared clonotype analysis was performed with the tcR package in R, normalizing sharing by the product of cloneset sizes. Out-of-frame nonproductive sequences were analyzed to study raw recombination free of thymic and clonal selection effects. Using fastp trimming at Q25 and MiXCR clonotype assembly, TCRdb reanalyzed the public sequencing data and kept in-frame beta chains. Identical CDR3 proteins give one entry, which carries the most common genes and DNA. For this entry, the V and J calls and clone size follow TCRdb and not the study's own pipeline. This sample has hundreds of thousands of distinct CDR3 sequences in its table, and about 18% of those were observed once. Of the sample, around 14% is held by the ten largest clones.

This same sample was also part of a study on T cells expressing NK-cell markers. As described in the second report: Eight donors provided sorted CD3+CD56+NKG2C+, CD3+CD56+NKG2C- and CD3+CD56-NKG2C+ T-cell subsets, whose TCR beta-chain repertoires were profiled. Among the eight sequenced donors, seven were HCMV-seropositive and one was HCMV-seronegative. In several experiments an anti-gammadeltaTCR antibody was added to restrict sorting to alphabetaTCR-expressing T cells. In six donors, the dominant CD3+CD56+NKG2C+ clonotypes were found to rank among the top 10 CD8+ clonotypes and to make up roughly 1.0-7.5% of CD8+ T cells. Those dominant clonotypes were again the most abundant among CD3+CD56-NKG2C+ cells in a handful of donors, at about 25-60.1%. Whether the expanded NKG2C-expressing T cell clones were specific for HCMV antigens remained unclear. All eight donors whose samples were sequenced were randomly selected healthy volunteers, three of them men and five women. To determine HCMV serostatus, a commercial ELISA kit was used to detect HCMV-specific IgG in serum. For a handful of donors, bulk peripheral blood T-cell repertoires were additionally sequenced from unsorted PBMC. Reads were demultiplexed and grouped by UMI with MIGEC, and clonotypes were assembled and quantified with MiTCR. Only TCR cDNA sequences supported by at least two reads were kept to exclude erroneous sequences. Downstream repertoire analysis used the tcR package, and clonotypes were matched across fractions by CDR3 nucleotide sequence plus V segment. VDJmatch was used to annotate antigen specificity against VDJdb, with one amino acid substitution in CDR3 allowed.

The sequenced sample was PBMCs. The chain is assembled from TRBV5-1 and TRBJ2-2, with the D gene call left open. This sequence was found in a woman aged 18-30 years in good health. The CDR3 sequence is CASSLGFGRIETGELFF. The sequence in DNA is TGCGCCAGCAGCTTGGGCTTCGGCCGAATTGAGACCGGGGAGCTGTTTTTT.